This T cell receptor beta chain emerged from a study of T cells in Graves' hyperthyroidism and ophthalmopathy. This CDR3 spans 15 amino acids. Germline CDR1 and CDR2: MNHNS and SASEGT. V lost 4 bases and J 3 bases, leaving 10 bases between the germline ends. RNA transcripts were the template for amplifying TCR beta CDR3 regions. Initially, a first-round RT-PCR of the TCR CDR3 employed the HTBI primer set. Each CDR3 protein is one row after TCRdb ran MiXCR on the multiplex PCR reads. The sample includes a few hundred thousand distinct CDR3 sequences, 15% to 19% of them seen just once. This clonotype was counted at least ten times. Its antigen remains unknown. Whole-study findings and limits: Also found in blood were most expanded thyroid clonotypes above 0.001.

The TCR sequence derives from a woman younger than 45 with Graves' hyperthyroidism. The sequencing input was blood. V and J are TRBV6-1 and TRBJ1-6, with D possibly TRBD1 on 5 matching bases. CDR3 protein: CASSVSGGYNSPLHF. CDR3 nucleotides: TGTGCCAGCAGTGTCTCGGGGGGCTATAATTCACCCCTCCACTTT.